This T cell receptor (beta chain) was recorded in a study of blood T cell repertoires in COVID-19. Study-level background: Donors in the United States, Italy and Spain gave samples during acute or convalescent COVID-19.

Only in-frame clones appear in the TCRdb table, and some are missing; sequencing was by immunoSEQ multiplex PCR. In the table there are 100,000 to 150,000 clones, approximately 84% of which are singletons. Trimming removed 0 bases from V and 2 bases from J; junction bases left unmatched: 3. Germline V lookup: CDR1 SGHVS, CDR2 FQNEAQ. This CDR3 is 17 amino acids long. The genes are TRBV7-8 and TRBJ1-4; TRBD1 matches 10 bases. The sequence was obtained from a man between 60 and 75 years old with acute or convalescent COVID-19. The sequenced material came from peripheral blood. The chain's CDR3 is CASSLAGQGVTNEKLFF. Here the CDR3 DNA reads TGTGCCAGCAGCTTAGCAGGACAGGGGGTGACTAATGAAAAACTGTTTTTT. Supplemented by reference TRBV7-8 and TRBJ1-4, the full variable domain reads GAGVSQSPRYKVAKRGQDVALRCDPISGHVSLFWYQQALGQGPEFLTYFQNEAQLDKSGLPSDRFFAERPEGSVSTLKIQRTQQEDSAVYLCASSLAGQGVTNEKLFFGSGTQLSVL.